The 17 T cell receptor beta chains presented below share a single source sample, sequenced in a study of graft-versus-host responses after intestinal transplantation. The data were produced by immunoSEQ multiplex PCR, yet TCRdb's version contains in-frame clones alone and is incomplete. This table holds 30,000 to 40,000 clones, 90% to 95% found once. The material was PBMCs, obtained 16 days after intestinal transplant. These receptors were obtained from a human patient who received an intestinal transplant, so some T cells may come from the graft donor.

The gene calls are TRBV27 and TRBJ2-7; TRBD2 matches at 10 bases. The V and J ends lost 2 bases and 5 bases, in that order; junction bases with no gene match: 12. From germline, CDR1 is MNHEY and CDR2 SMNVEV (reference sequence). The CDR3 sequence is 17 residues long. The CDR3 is CASSLIFPSGSLNEQYF. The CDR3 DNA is TGTGCCAGCAGTTTAATTTTCCCTAGCGGGAGTTTAAACGAGCAGTACTTC.

The CDR3 protein is CASSEWTGGEQYF. The CDR3 DNA follows: TGTGCCAGCAGTGAATGGACAGGGGGCGAGCAGTACTTC. The rearrangement links TRBV6-1 to TRBJ2-7; 10 bases line up with TRBD1. The J segment lost 6 bases and the V segment lost 2 bases, leaving 1 base of the junction unmatched. CDR1 and CDR2 from the germline V gene are MNHNS and SASEGT. CDR3 length equals 13 residues.

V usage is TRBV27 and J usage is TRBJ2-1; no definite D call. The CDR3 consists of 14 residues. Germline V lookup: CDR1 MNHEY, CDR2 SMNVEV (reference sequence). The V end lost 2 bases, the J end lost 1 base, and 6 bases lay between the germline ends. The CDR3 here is CASSLAVSYNEQFF. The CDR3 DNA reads TGTGCCAGCAGTTTAGCTGTTTCCTACAATGAGCAGTTCTTC.

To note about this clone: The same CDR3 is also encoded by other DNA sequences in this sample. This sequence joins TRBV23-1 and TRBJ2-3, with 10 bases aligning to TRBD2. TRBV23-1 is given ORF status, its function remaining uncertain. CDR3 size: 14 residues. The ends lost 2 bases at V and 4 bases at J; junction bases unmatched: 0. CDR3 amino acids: CASSQLAGADTQYF. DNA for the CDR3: TGCGCCAGCAGTCAACTAGCGGGAGCAGATACGCAGTATTTT.

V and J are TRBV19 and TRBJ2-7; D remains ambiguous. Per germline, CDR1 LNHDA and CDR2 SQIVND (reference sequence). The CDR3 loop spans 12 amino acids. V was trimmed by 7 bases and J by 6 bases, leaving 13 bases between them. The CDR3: CASTREMGEQYF. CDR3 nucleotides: TGTGCCAGTACGAGAGAGATGGGCGAGCAGTACTTC. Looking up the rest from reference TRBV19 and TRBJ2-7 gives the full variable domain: DGGITQSPKYLFRKEGQNVTLSCEQNLNHDAMYWYRQDPGQGLRLIYYSQIVNDFQKGDIAEGYSVSREKKESFPLTVTSAQKNPTAFYLCASTREMGEQYFGPGTRLTVT.

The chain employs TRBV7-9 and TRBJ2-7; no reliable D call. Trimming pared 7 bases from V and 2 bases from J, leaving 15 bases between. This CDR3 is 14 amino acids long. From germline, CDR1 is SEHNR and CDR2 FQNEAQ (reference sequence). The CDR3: CASTRLGVAYEQYF. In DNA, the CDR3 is TGTGCCAGCACCAGACTCGGCGTTGCCTACGAGCAGTACTTC. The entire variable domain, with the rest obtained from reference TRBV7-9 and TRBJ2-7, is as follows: DTGVSQNPRHKITKRGQNVTFRCDPISEHNRLYWYRQTLGQGPEFLTYFQNEAQLEKSRLLSDRFSAERPKGSFSTLEIQRTEQGDSAMYLCASTRLGVAYEQYFGPGTRLTVT.

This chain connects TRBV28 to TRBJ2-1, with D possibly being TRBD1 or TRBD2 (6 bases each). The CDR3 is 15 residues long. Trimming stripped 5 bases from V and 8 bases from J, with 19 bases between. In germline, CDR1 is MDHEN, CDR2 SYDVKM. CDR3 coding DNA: TGTGCCAGCAGTCTTAGCGGATCAGGGGTAGATGAGCAGTTCTTC. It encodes CASSLSGSGVDEQFF.

CDR3 amino acids: CAWTLGAGDEQYF. CDR3 DNA sequence: TGTGCCTGGACCCTGGGGGCAGGGGACGAGCAGTACTTC. The V and J genes are TRBV30 and TRBJ2-7; D possibly corresponds to TRBD1 (6 bases). CDR1 is GTSNPN, CDR2 SVGIG, per germline (reference sequence). The CDR3 loop spans 13 amino acids. Trimming pared 4 bases from V and 5 bases from J, leaving 15 bases between.

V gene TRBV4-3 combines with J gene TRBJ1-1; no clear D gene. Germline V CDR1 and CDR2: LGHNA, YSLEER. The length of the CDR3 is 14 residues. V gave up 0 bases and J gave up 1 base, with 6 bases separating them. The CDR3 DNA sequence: TGCGCCAGCAGCCAAGATCATAGGAACACTGAAGCTTTCTTT. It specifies CASSQDHRNTEAFF.

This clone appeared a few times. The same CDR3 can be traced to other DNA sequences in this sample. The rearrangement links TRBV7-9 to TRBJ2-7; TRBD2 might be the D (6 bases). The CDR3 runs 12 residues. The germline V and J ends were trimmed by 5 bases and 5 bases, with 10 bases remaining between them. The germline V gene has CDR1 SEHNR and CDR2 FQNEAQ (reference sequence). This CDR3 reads CASSPRRDEQYF. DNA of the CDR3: TGTGCCAGCAGCCCCCGGAGGGACGAGCAGTACTTC.

This CDR3 reads CASSQDNRRDQPQHF. CDR3 bases: TGCGCCAGCAGCCAAGATAACAGGCGAGATCAGCCCCAGCATTTT. The genes are TRBV4-3 and TRBJ1-5, with D possibly TRBD1 on 5 matching bases. CDR1 is LGHNA, CDR2 YSLEER, per germline. The V gene lost 0 bases and the J gene lost 5 bases, with 11 bases spanning the gap. The CDR3 runs 15 residues.

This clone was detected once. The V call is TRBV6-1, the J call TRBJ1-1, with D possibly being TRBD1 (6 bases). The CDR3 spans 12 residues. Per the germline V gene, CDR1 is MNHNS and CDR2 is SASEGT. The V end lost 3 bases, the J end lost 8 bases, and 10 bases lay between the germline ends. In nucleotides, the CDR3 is TGTGCCAGCAGTGAGGACAGCCCCGAAGCTTTCTTT. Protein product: CASSEDSPEAFF.

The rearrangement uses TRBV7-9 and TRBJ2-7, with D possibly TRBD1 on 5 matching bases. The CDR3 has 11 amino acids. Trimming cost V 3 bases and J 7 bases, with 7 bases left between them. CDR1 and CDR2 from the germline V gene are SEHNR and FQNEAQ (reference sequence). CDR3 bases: TGTGCCAGCAGCTTGGGGCGTGAGCAGTACTTC. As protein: CASSLGREQYF.

The CDR3 DNA follows: TGTGCCAGCAGCTTAGGGGGAAACACCGGGGAGCTGTTTTTT. This gives the protein CASSLGGNTGELFF. The chain has TRBV7-6 and TRBJ2-2; D gene ambiguous. This CDR3 has 14 amino acids. V gave up 1 base and J gave up 2 bases, with 5 bases separating them. From germline, CDR1 is SGHVS and CDR2 FNYEAQ.

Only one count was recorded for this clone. This chain's CDR3 is CASSSTGGNYGYTF. DNA of the CDR3: TGCGCCAGCAGCTCCACAGGGGGCAACTATGGCTACACCTTC. The gene calls are TRBV5-1 and TRBJ1-2, with 9 nucleotides matching TRBD1. The germline gives CDR1 SGHRS, CDR2 YFSETQ. The CDR3 runs 14 residues. With 3 bases clipped from V and 2 bases from J, the junction kept 2 bases outside the gene matches.

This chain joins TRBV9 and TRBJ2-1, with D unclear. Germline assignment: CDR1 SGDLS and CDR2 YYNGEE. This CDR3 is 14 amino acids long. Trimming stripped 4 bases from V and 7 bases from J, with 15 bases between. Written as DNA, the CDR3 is TGTGCCAGCAGCCCCCGATGGGCCGGTAATGAGCAGTTCTTC. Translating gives CASSPRWAGNEQFF.

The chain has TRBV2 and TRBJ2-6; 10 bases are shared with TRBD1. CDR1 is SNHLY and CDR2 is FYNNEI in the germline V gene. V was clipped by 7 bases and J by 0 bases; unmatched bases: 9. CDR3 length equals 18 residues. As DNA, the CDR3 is TGTGCCAGCATGCCCTGGGACAGGGGCCGCTCTGGGGCCAACGTCCTGACTTTC. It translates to CASMPWDRGRSGANVLTF. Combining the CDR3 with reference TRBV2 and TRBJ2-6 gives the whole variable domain EPEVTQTPSHQVTQMGQEVILRCVPISNHLYFYWYRQILGQKVEFLVSFYNNEISEKSEIFDDQFSVERPDGSNFTLKIRSTKLEDSAMYFCASMPWDRGRSGANVLTFGAGSRLTVL.